Listed here is a single T cell receptor beta chain. An end of the junction differs from the germline gene, which may be a read error. From the PCR reads, TCRdb called clonotypes with MiXCR, one entry per CDR3 protein. Of around 40,000 distinct CDR3 sequences listed, about 19% are singletons. The CDR3 runs 15 residues. The germline V gene has CDR1 DFQATT and CDR2 SNEGSKA (reference sequence). The data were taken from a study of molecular identifiers for immune sequencing clone quantification. The TCR originated in a human donor in good health. Some libraries in this study had Jurkat cell RNA spiked in. The chain is built from TRBV20-1 and TRBJ2-3; D gene ambiguous. Input material: naive CD8+ T cells from blood, with Jurkat cell RNA spiked in. Subset of the sample: FACS-sorted CD8+CD4-CCR7+CD45RA+ naive T cells. CDR3 in amino acids: CGAPEGWPPLDTQCF. CDR3 in DNA: TGCGGTGCTCCTGAAGGCTGGCCCCCCTTAGATACGCAGTGTTTT.